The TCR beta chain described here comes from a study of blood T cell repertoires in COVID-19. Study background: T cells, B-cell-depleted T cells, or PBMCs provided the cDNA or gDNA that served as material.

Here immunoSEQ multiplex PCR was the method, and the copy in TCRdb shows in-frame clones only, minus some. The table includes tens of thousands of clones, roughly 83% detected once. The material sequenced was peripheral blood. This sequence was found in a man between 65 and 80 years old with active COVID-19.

CDR3 DNA: TGTGCCAGCAGCTTAGCGGTCGGGGGGCGGGGTACTGAAGCTTTCTTT. This encodes CASSLAVGGRGTEAFF. The chain carries TRBV7-9 and TRBJ1-1; D is perhaps TRBD1 (6 bases). Trimming took off 0 bases at V and 5 bases at J, with 16 bases between the two ends. The CDR3 has 16 amino acids. Germline values: CDR1 SEHNR, CDR2 FQNEAQ (reference sequence). The full variable domain, rest sourced from reference TRBV7-9 and TRBJ1-1, is DTGVSQNPRHKITKRGQNVTFRCDPISEHNRLYWYRQTLGQGPEFLTYFQNEAQLEKSRLLSDRFSAERPKGSFSTLEIQRTEQGDSAMYLCASSLAVGGRGTEAFFGQGTRLTVV.